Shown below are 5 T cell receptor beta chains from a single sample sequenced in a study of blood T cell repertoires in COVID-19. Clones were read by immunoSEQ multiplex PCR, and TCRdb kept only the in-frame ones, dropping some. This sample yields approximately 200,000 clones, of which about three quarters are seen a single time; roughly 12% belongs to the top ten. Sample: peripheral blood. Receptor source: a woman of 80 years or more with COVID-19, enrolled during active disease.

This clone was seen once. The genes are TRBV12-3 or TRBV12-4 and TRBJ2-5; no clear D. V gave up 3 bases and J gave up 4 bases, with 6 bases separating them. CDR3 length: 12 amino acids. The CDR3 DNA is TGTGCCAGCAGTTTTCTAGGAGAGACCCAGTACTTC. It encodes CASSFLGETQYF.

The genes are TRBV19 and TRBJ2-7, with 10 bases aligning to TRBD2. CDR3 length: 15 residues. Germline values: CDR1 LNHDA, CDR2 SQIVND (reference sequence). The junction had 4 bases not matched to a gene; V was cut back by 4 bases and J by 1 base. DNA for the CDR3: TGTGCCAGTAGTAAAGGACTAGCGGAGTCCTACGAGCAGTACTTC. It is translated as CASSKGLAESYEQYF.

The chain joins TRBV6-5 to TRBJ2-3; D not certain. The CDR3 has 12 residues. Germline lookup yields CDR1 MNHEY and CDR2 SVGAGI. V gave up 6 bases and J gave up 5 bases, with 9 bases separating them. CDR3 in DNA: TGTGCCAGCAGCCTCCTCGGAGATACGCAGTATTTT. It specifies CASSLLGDTQYF.

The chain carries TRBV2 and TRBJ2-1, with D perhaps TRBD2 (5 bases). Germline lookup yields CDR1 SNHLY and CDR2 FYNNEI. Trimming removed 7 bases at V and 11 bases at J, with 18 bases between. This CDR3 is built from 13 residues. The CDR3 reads CASKTDGKLKQFF. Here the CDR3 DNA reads TGTGCCAGCAAGACTGACGGGAAATTAAAGCAGTTCTTC.

Here the CDR3 DNA reads TGTGCCAGCAGTCCTCCTTGGCGGGAGGGTCATTACGAGCAGTACTTC. Its translation: CASSPPWREGHYEQYF. This chain joins TRBV27 and TRBJ2-7; 9 bases line up with TRBD2. Germline CDR1 and CDR2: MNHEY and SMNVEV (reference sequence). CDR3 length: 16 amino acids. Trimming took 5 bases from V and 4 from J; bases not matched to a gene: 12.